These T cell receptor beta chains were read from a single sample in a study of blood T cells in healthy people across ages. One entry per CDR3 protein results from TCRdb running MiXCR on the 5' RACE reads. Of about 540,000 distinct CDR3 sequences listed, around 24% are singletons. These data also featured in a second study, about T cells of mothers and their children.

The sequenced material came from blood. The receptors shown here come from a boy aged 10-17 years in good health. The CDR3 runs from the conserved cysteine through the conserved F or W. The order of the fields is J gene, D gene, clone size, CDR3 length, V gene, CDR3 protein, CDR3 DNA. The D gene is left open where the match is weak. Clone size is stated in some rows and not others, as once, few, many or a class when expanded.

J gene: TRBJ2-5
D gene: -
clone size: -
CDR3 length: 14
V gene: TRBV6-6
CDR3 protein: CASSYGGREETQYF
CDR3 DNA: TGTGCCAGCAGTTACGGGGGGCGCGAGGAGACCCAGTACTTC

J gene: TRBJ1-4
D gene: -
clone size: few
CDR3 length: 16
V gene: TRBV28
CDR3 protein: CASSLSGGGFREKLFF
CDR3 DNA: TGTGCCAGCAGTTTATCCGGCGGGGGGTTTCGTGAAAAACTGTTTTTT

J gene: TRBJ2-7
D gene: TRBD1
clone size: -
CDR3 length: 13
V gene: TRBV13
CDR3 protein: CASSNGQDYEQYF
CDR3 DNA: TGTGCCAGCAGCAACGGACAGGACTACGAGCAGTACTTC

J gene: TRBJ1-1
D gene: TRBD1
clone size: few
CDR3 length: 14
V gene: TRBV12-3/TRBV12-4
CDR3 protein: CASTIQGLNTEAFF
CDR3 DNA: TGTGCCAGTACCATACAGGGGCTGAACACTGAAGCTTTCTTT

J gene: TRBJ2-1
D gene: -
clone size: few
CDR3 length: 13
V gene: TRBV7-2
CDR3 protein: CASREVGANEQFF
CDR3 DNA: TGTGCCAGTCGGGAGGTGGGGGCCAATGAGCAGTTCTTC

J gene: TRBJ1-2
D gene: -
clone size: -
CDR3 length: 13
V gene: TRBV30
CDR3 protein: CAWMDSNRSGYTF
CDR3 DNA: TGTGCCTGGATGGACTCTAACCGCAGTGGCTACACCTTC

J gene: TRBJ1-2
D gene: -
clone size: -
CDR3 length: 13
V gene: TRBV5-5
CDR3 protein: CASSLVWAELFTF
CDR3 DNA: TGTGCCAGCAGCTTGGTGTGGGCGGAGCTGTTCACCTTC

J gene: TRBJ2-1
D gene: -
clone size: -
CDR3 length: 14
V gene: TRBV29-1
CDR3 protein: CGVERVSSYNEQFF
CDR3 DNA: TGCGGCGTTGAAAGAGTGAGCTCCTACAATGAGCAGTTCTTC

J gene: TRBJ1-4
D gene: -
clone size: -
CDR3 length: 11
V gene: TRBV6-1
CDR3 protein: CASSVYEKLFF
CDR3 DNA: TGTGCCAGCAGTGTTTATGAAAAACTGTTTTTT

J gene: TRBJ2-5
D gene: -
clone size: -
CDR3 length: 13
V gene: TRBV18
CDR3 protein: CASSSGDGETQYF
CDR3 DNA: TGTGCCAGCTCATCAGGGGATGGAGAGACCCAGTACTTC